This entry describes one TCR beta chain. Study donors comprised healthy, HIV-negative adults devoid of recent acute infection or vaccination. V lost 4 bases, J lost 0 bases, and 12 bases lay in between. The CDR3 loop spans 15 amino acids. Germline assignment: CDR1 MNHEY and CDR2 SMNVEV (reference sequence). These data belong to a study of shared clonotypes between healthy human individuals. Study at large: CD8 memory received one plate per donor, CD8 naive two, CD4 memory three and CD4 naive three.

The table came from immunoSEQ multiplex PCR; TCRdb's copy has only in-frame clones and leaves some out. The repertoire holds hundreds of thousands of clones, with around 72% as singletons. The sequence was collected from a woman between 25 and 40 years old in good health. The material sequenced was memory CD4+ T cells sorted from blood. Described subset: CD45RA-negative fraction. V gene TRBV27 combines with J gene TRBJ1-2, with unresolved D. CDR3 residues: CASSSRVVSNYGYTF. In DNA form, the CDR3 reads TGTGCCAGCAGTTCCCGCGTCGTCTCTAACTATGGCTACACCTTC.